This T cell receptor beta chain was retrieved from a study of T cells in Graves' hyperthyroidism and ophthalmopathy. Study overall: Before any treatment, at initial diagnosis, peripheral blood was collected. Findings and limits, study-wide: Prediction of ophthalmopathy progression came a median roughly 6.6 months pre-onset. Most thyroid clonotypes expanded above 0.001 appeared in blood too.

Amplification of TCR beta CDR3 regions used RNA as the template. A first-round RT-PCR of the TCR CDR3 used the HTBI primer set. TCRdb re-called the multiplex PCR reads through MiXCR, storing one row per CDR3 protein. The sample contains fewer than 850,000 distinct CDR3 sequences, 17% of which appear only once. CDR3 length: 14 residues. The sample holds many counts of this clonotype. What it recognizes is unknown. A junction boundary mismatches the germline segment, possibly from a read error. Thyroid ultrasound, orbital computed tomography, clinical symptoms, and serum thyroxine and TRAb underpinned diagnoses.

The source is a man in his fifties with Graves' hyperthyroidism. The rearrangement uses TRBV12-3 or TRBV12-4 and TRBJ2-5; 11 nucleotides align to TRBD2. The specimen was blood. The CDR3 coding sequence is TGTGCCAGCAGTCTAGCGGGAGGAGTCGAGACCCAGTACTTC. It is translated as CASSLAGGVETQYF.